This TCR beta chain was found in a study of blood T cell repertoires in COVID-19. For the study at large: COVID-19 samples collected from the United States, Italy and Spain covered acute and convalescent phases.

This CDR3 region has 18 residues. Germline values: CDR1 SGHRS, CDR2 YFSETQ. V shed 1 base and J shed 3 bases, with 19 bases lying between them. Profiling relied on immunoSEQ multiplex PCR, and the TCRdb table lists in-frame clones only, not all of them. The sample has under 250,000 clones, almost 85% seen once. The sample comprised peripheral blood. This sequence joins TRBV5-1 and TRBJ1-4; D may be TRBD1 (6 bases). The TCR sequence derives from a woman in her forties or fifties with active or convalescent COVID-19. The DNA of the CDR3 is TGCGCCAGCAGCTTGACCGGAGCAGGGGCTTTGGCTAATGAAAAACTGTTTTTT. This gives the protein CASSLTGAGALANEKLFF. Filled out from reference TRBV5-1 and TRBJ1-4, the complete variable domain reads KAGVTQTPRYLIKTRGQQVTLSCSPISGHRSVSWYQQTPGQGLQFLFEYFSETQRNKGNFPGRFSGRQFSNSRSEMNVSTLELGDSALYLCASSLTGAGALANEKLFFGSGTQLSVL.